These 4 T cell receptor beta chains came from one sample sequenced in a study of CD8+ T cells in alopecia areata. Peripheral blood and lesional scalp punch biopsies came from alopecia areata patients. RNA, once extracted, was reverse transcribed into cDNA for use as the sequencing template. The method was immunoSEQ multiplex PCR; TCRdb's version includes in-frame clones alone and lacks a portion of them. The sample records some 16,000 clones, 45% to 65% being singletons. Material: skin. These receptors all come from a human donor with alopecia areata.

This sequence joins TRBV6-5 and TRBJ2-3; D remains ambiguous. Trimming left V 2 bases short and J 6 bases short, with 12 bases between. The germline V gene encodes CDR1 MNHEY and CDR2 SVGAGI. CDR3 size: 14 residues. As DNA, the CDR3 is TGTGCCAGCAGTTACGAGTTCACGACCGATACGCAGTATTTT. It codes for CASSYEFTTDTQYF.

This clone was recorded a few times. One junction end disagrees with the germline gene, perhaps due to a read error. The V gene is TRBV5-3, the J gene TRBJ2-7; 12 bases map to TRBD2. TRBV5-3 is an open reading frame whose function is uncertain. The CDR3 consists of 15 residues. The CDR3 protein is CASSSRLAGVGEQYF. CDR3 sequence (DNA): TGTGCCAGCAGCTCAAGACTAGCGGGAGTGGGCGAGCAGTACTTC.

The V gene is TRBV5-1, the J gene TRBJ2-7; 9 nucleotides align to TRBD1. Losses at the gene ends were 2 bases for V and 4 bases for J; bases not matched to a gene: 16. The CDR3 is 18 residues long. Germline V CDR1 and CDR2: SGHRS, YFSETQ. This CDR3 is CASSLRDRDSHTPYEQYF. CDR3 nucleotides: TGCGCCAGCAGCTTACGGGACAGGGATTCTCACACCCCTTACGAGCAGTACTTC.

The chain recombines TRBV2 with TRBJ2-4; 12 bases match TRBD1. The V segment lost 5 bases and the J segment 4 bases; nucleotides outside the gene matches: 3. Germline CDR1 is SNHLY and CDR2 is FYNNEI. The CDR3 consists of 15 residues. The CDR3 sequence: CASSWGQGAKNIQYF. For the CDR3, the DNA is TGTGCCAGCAGTTGGGGACAGGGGGCAAAAAACATTCAGTACTTC.